This T cell receptor beta chain stems from a study of CD8+ T cells in alopecia areata. Concerning this clone itself: What it binds is not known.

Investigators isolated RNA and reverse transcribed it into cDNA to act as the sequencing template. This table comes from immunoSEQ multiplex PCR, and its TCRdb copy is limited to in-frame clones, with some not included. The table records 150,000 or so clones, around 50% of them present only once. Treatment here: oral pan-JAK inhibitor, 5-10 mg twice daily. General study points: Normal skin's resident alphabeta T cells are also sequenced in scalp samples. Links between baseline CD8+ expansion and response need larger treated cohorts. With patients, TCR sharing proved less clear than in mice, a difference possibly related to HLA. Tofacitinib produced a significant decrease in scalp clonality and in expanded CD8+ clones among the top 100.

The source is a human donor with alopecia areata. The material was CD8+ T cells sorted from blood, obtained at week 4, from a patient treated with tofacitinib.

The CDR3 nucleotides are TGTGCCAGTAGTATCGGGCACACTGAAGCTTTCTTT. Amino acid sequence: CASSIGHTEAFF. This chain joins TRBV19 and TRBJ1-1, with D unresolved. This CDR3 has 12 amino acids. V was cut by 3 bases and J by 3 bases, with 5 bases left in between. In germline, CDR1 is LNHDA, CDR2 SQIVND (reference sequence).